The T cell receptor (beta chain) described here comes from a study of OX40 agonist ivuxolimab in advanced cancers. At the level of the study: At roughly 83% male, the cohort had a mean age of roughly 60 years, ranging from roughly 20 to 90. Study conclusions and caveats: Averaging showed that CD8+ T cells had more expanded clones than CD4+ did.

Systemic immunosuppression or a history of autoimmune disease excluded patients. Germline lookup yields CDR1 SGDLS and CDR2 YYNGEE. V was clipped by 3 bases and J by 4 bases, with 13 bases between them. The length of the CDR3 is 14 residues. The data were produced by immunoSEQ multiplex PCR, yet TCRdb's version contains in-frame clones alone and is incomplete. The table lists 40,000 or so clones, nearly 90% of them singletons. Notes on this clone: Its antigen remains unidentified.

The source material was CD4+ or CD8+ T cells sorted from blood, sampled in a trial of the OX40 agonist ivuxolimab. The chain has TRBV9 and TRBJ1-2; D is perhaps TRBD1 (5 bases). The receptor comes from an adult with an advanced solid tumor such as melanoma, head and neck, liver or kidney cancer. The CDR3 region is CASSAGTNVYGYTF. The CDR3 nucleotides are TGTGCCAGCAGCGCTGGGACTAATGTCTATGGCTACACCTTC.